A selection of T cell receptor beta chains follows, all from one sample in a study of blood T cell repertoires in COVID-19. Sequencing used immunoSEQ multiplex PCR; TCRdb keeps in-frame clones, though not all of them. Here the sample spans 45,000 to 60,000 clones, 75% to 90% being singletons. Sequenced material: peripheral blood. The receptors derive from a human donor in a cohort sampled during active COVID-19. Each CDR3 is given with its conserved first and last residue. D genes are given only for firm matches. Clone size is stated in some rows and not others, as once, few, many or a class when expanded.

TRBV7-9	NA	NA	TRBJ1-2	TGTGCCAGCAGCTTTGGGATACAGGATTTTGGGGGCTACACCTTC	CASSFGIQDFGGYTF
TRBV7-9	NA	NA	TRBJ2-1	TGTGCCAGCAGCGTGCTGGGGGGTGAGCAGTTCTTC	CASSVLGGEQFF
TRBV7-6	TRBD2	once	TRBJ2-3	TGTGCCAGCAGCTCCTCGACTAGCCGGGAGAGGTCGTGGCAGTATTTT	CASSSSTSRERSWQYF
TRBV24-1	NA	NA	TRBJ1-1	TGTGCCACCAGTGACGGTCCTGAAGCTTTCTTT	CATSDGPEAFF
TRBV5-4	TRBD1	NA	TRBJ2-3	TGTGCCAGCAGCTCAGGACAGGGGGCTCAAGATACGCAGTATTTT	CASSSGQGAQDTQYF
TRBV3-1/TRBV3-2	NA	NA	TRBJ2-2	TGTGCCAGCAGCCGCCGACACGGTCAGGGGACCGGGGAGCTGTTTTTT	CASSRRHGQGTGELFF
TRBV5-6	TRBD1	NA	TRBJ1-4	TGTGCCAGCAGCTTCGTTTCTCAGACAGGGCCTAATGAAAAACTGTTTTTT	CASSFVSQTGPNEKLFF
TRBV2	TRBD2	NA	TRBJ2-5	TGTGCCAGCAGTACTAGCGGGCGGGGAGAGACCCAGTACTTC	CASSTSGRGETQYF
TRBV5-1	NA	NA	TRBJ2-3	TGCGCCAGCAGCTTGGCGGCCAGGGGTGGAGATACGCAGTATTTT	CASSLAARGGDTQYF
TRBV19	NA	NA	TRBJ1-2	TGTGCCAGTAGTACGAGCGAGGGCTATGGCTACACCTTC	CASSTSEGYGYTF
TRBV6-2/TRBV6-3	NA	NA	TRBJ2-7	TGTGCCAGCAGTTACGGGGGACCGGGAGCGACCCACGAGCAGTACTTC	CASSYGGPGATHEQYF
TRBV29-1	TRBD1	NA	TRBJ2-5	TGCAGCGTGGGGACAGGGGGCCAAGAGACCCAGTACTTC	CSVGTGGQETQYF
TRBV6-6	NA	once	TRBJ1-3	TGTGCCAGCCTCCGGGAATCCTCTGGAAACACCATATATTTT	CASLRESSGNTIYF
TRBV6-1	NA	NA	TRBJ1-2	TGTGCCAGCAGTGATATGGAGAGCGGCTACACCTTC	CASSDMESGYTF
TRBV30	TRBD2	NA	TRBJ2-3	TGTGCCTGGAGTTCCCCCACGGGAGGTGGGGATACGCAGTATTTT	CAWSSPTGGGDTQYF
TRBV20-1	NA	NA	TRBJ2-1	TGCAGTGCTAGAAGGGGTGAGCAGTTCTTC	CSARRGEQFF
TRBV7-2	NA	NA	TRBJ2-7	TGTGCCAGCAGATCCATCTCCTACGAGCAGTACTTC	CASRSISYEQYF
TRBV7-9	TRBD2	many	TRBJ2-1	TGTGCCAGCAGCCTCAGGACTAGCGGGAACTACAATGAGCAGTTCTTC	CASSLRTSGNYNEQFF
TRBV7-2	TRBD1	NA	TRBJ2-7	TGTGCCAGCAGCTTAAGTTGGGACAGTTCCTACGAGCAGTACTTC	CASSLSWDSSYEQYF
TRBV28	NA	NA	TRBJ1-1	TGTGCCAGCAGTTTAGAAGGGAGGGGTCCGAACACTGAAGCTTTCTTT	CASSLEGRGPNTEAFF
TRBV7-3	TRBD1	NA	TRBJ2-2	TGTGCCAGCAGACAGGACAGGTACACCGGGGAGCTGTTTTTT	CASRQDRYTGELFF
TRBV19	NA	NA	TRBJ1-4	TGTGCCAGTAGTTCCAGGGGTGAAAAACTGTTTTTT	CASSSRGEKLFF
TRBV27	NA	NA	TRBJ2-1	TGTGCCACCGCTCTTTACGGGAATAACAATGAGCAGTTCTTC	CATALYGNNNEQFF
TRBV5-1	TRBD1	NA	TRBJ2-3	TGCGCCAGCAGCATCCTACAGGGGAGAGATACGCAGTATTTT	CASSILQGRDTQYF
TRBV5-6	TRBD1	NA	TRBJ2-7	TGTGCCAGCAGCTTCAGGGGGCCAACCTACGAGCAGTACTTC	CASSFRGPTYEQYF
TRBV5-4	NA	NA	TRBJ2-2	TGTGCCAGCAGGTTGGACCTCCAGGGAGGGGAGCTGTTTTTT	CASRLDLQGGELFF